This passage covers 16 T cell receptor beta chains from one sample sequenced in a study of T cell repertoires in cytomegalovirus infection. TCRdb called the reads again in MiXCR, with one record for every CDR3 protein. The repertoire holds some 600,000 distinct CDR3 sequences, with approximately 24% as singletons. The sample consisted of CD8+ T cells from PBMCs. These receptors were taken from a human donor in good health (CMV status not recorded). Some clones in this sample may be carry-over from other donors' samples.

The V gene is TRBV12-5, the J gene TRBJ2-1; D is unresolved. The germline V and J ends were trimmed by 7 bases and 6 bases, with 10 bases remaining between them. This CDR3 contains 12 residues. Germline lookup yields CDR1 LGHNT and CDR2 FRNRAP. The CDR3 region has the DNA TGTGCTAGTGACCTCAACGCCAATGAGCAGTTCTTC. This codes for CASDLNANEQFF.

The chain employs TRBV19 and TRBJ1-1; D uncertain. Trimming left V 1 base short and J 7 bases short, with 13 bases between. CDR1 and CDR2 (germline): LNHDA, SQIVND (reference sequence). There are 14 residues in the CDR3. CDR3 region: CASSIVLAAYEAFF. The CDR3 DNA reads TGTGCCAGTAGTATAGTGTTGGCGGCGTATGAAGCTTTCTTT.

This clonotype was recorded a few times. The chain combines TRBV28 with TRBJ2-1; maybe TRBD1 (6 bases). The germline CDR1 and CDR2 sequences are MDHEN and SYDVKM. The length of the CDR3 is 16 residues. Trimming took off 5 bases at V and 2 bases at J, with 16 bases between the two ends. CDR3 sequence reads: CASSTARGHPYNEQFF. In nucleotides, the CDR3 is TGTGCCAGCAGTACGGCCAGGGGCCACCCCTACAATGAGCAGTTCTTC.

The rearrangement joins TRBV14 to TRBJ2-5; D is unresolved. The length of the CDR3 is 14 residues. Germline loops: CDR1 SGHDN, CDR2 FVKESK. Trimming took 0 bases from V and 4 from J, leaving 9 bases between them. Written as DNA, the CDR3 is TGTGCCAGCAGCCAAGATTCGTATCTAGAGACCCAGTACTTC. This gives the protein CASSQDSYLETQYF.

This clonotype has at least ten counts. The V gene is TRBV7-9, the J gene TRBJ1-2; TRBD1 might be the D (5 bases). The V end lost 4 bases, the J end lost 12 bases, and 21 bases lay between the germline ends. From germline, CDR1 is SEHNR and CDR2 FQNEAQ (reference sequence). This CDR3 has 14 amino acids. In nucleotides, the CDR3 is TGTGCCAGCAGCTCAGAGGGGCCAGCAGATTGGGACACCTTC. Residues: CASSSEGPADWDTF.

This clonotype has at least ten counts. This rearrangement joins TRBV7-2 to TRBJ2-2, with TRBD1 as a possible D gene (7 bases). V gave up 1 base and J gave up 4 bases, with 16 bases separating them. The germline V gene encodes CDR1 SGHTA and CDR2 FQGNSA. CDR3 length: 17 residues. The CDR3 DNA reads as TGTGCCAGCAGCTTAGGTGGGGGGACAGCAATCACCGGGGAGCTGTTTTTT. It yields the protein CASSLGGGTAITGELFF.

Only a few counts were recorded for this clonotype. The V call is TRBV6-2 or TRBV6-3, the J call TRBJ1-1; 8 bases align to TRBD1. After removal of 10 bases from V and 5 bases from J, the junction contained 9 bases not matched to a gene. The germline CDR1 and CDR2 sequences are MNHEY and SVGEGT. The CDR3 extends over 13 amino acids. This chain's CDR3 is CAIWTGPGTEAFF. Written as DNA, the CDR3 is TGTGCCATCTGGACAGGGCCGGGGACTGAAGCTTTCTTT.

This clonotype has ten or more counts. The V call is TRBV4-2, the J call TRBJ1-3, with a weak D call TRBD1 (5 bases). The length of the CDR3 is 19 residues. Looked up from germline, CDR1 is LGHNA and CDR2 is YNFKEQ. V was clipped by 4 bases and J by 3 bases, with 25 bases between them. CDR3 coding DNA: TGTGCCAGCAGCCGCGTACTGGCTGCTCGGGACGCCGGTGGAAACACCATATATTTT. This translates into CASSRVLAARDAGGNTIYF.

J is TRBJ2-7 and V is TRBV27; D remains ambiguous. There are 15 residues in the CDR3. Trimming left V 3 bases short and J 0 bases short, with 12 bases between. Germline-derived CDR1 and CDR2 are MNHEY and SMNVEV (reference sequence). CDR3 region: CASSFSAQVSYEQYF. CDR3 sequence (DNA): TGTGCCAGCAGTTTTTCCGCCCAAGTCTCCTACGAGCAGTACTTC.

This clonotype was detected ten times or more. V gene TRBV7-9 combines with J gene TRBJ1-1; D ambiguous. Deletions cut 5 bases from V and 0 bases from J, with 10 bases between. There are 14 residues in the CDR3. Germline V gene data show CDR1 as SEHNR and CDR2 as FQNEAQ (reference sequence). The CDR3 DNA sequence: TGTGCCAGCAGCCCCGGTGGGATGAACACTGAAGCTTTCTTT. Its translation is CASSPGGMNTEAFF.

V gene TRBV2 combines with J gene TRBJ2-2; D unclear. Trimming cost V 10 bases and J 5 bases, with 8 bases left between them. CDR1 is SNHLY, CDR2 FYNNEI, per germline. The CDR3 has 11 amino acids. The CDR3 nucleotides are TGTGCCACCCTAAAAACCGGGGAGCTGTTTTTT. It specifies CATLKTGELFF.

Only a few counts were recorded for this clonotype. This chain connects TRBV5-4 to TRBJ1-6; 7 bases fit TRBD1. The germline gives CDR1 SGHNT, CDR2 YYREEE (reference sequence). This CDR3 is built from 14 residues. With V trimmed by 4 bases and J by 7 bases, 5 bases remained unmatched. The CDR3 nucleotides are TGTGCCAGCAGCCCGGGACAGTTCAATTCACCCCTCCACTTT. Protein sequence: CASSPGQFNSPLHF. Full variable domain (outside the CDR3, taken from reference TRBV5-4 and TRBJ1-6): ETGVTQSPTHLIKTRGQQVTLRCSSQSGHNTVSWYQQALGQGPQFIFQYYREEENGRGNFPPRFSGLQFPNYSSELNVNALELDDSALYLCASSPGQFNSPLHFGNGTRLTVT.

This clonotype was seen more than once but under ten times. This rearrangement joins TRBV12-3 or TRBV12-4 to TRBJ2-5; perhaps TRBD2 as D (6 bases). The CDR3 has 14 amino acids. Trimming removed 6 bases from V and 6 bases from J, with 17 bases in between. CDR3 region: CASRTLGGKQTQYF. In nucleotides, the CDR3 is TGTGCCAGCAGGACGTTAGGAGGGAAGCAGACCCAGTACTTC.

V usage is TRBV11-2 and J usage is TRBJ2-2, with D unclear. Germline CDR1 is SGHAT and CDR2 is FQNNGV. The CDR3 covers 16 residues. V was cut by 4 bases and J by 3 bases, with 15 bases left in between. The CDR3 sequence: CASSYLGSRDTGELFF. The CDR3 nucleotides are TGTGCCAGCAGCTACTTAGGCAGCCGTGACACCGGGGAGCTGTTTTTT.

This clonotype was recorded a few times. CDR3 loop: CASSRLGTGTFQGTEAFF. CDR3 DNA: TGTGCCAGCAGCCGTCTAGGGACAGGGACTTTTCAGGGCACTGAAGCTTTCTTT. The V gene is TRBV7-9, the J gene TRBJ1-1, with TRBD1 matching 9 bases. Unmatched junction bases numbered 17, after V lost 5 bases and J lost 4 bases. The CDR3 spans 18 residues. The germline V gene encodes CDR1 SEHNR and CDR2 FQNEAQ (reference sequence).

CDR3 sequence: CASSPFEPYNEQFF. The CDR3, as DNA: TGTGCCAGCAGCCCTTTCGAACCCTACAATGAGCAGTTCTTC. The rearrangement links TRBV13 to TRBJ2-1; D is unresolved. Germline values: CDR1 PRHDT, CDR2 FYEKMQ (reference sequence). V was trimmed by 5 bases and J by 2 bases, leaving 10 bases between them. This CDR3 contains 14 residues.